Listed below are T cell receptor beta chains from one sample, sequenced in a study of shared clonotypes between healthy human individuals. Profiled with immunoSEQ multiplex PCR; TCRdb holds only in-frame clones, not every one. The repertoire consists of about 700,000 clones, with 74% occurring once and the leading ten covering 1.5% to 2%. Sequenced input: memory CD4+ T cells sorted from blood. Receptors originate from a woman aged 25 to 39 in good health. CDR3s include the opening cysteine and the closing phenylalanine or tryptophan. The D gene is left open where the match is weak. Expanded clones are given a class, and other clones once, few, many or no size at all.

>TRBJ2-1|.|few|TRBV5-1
CASSLEQGEQFF
TGCGCCAGCAGCTTGGAACAGGGAGAGCAGTTCTTC
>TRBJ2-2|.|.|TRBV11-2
CASSYSGGELFF
TGTGCCAGCAGTTATTCCGGCGGGGAGCTGTTTTTT
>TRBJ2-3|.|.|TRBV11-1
CASSLPGPINTDTQYF
TGTGCCAGCAGCTTACCGGGCCCGATCAACACAGATACGCAGTATTTT
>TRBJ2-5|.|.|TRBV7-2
CASSLSTRLAETQYF
TGTGCCAGCAGCTTATCGACAAGGCTCGCGGAGACCCAGTACTTC
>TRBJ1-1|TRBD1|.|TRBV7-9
CASRGQGFTEAFF
TGTGCCAGCAGGGGACAGGGATTCACTGAAGCTTTCTTT
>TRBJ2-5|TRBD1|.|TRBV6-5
CASRRTGGSQETQYF
TGTGCCAGCAGGCGGACAGGGGGATCGCAAGAGACCCAGTACTTC
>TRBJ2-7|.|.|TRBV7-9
CASLSAGASYEQYF
TGTGCCAGCCTGTCAGCAGGGGCTAGCTACGAGCAGTACTTC
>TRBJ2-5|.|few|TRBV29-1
CSVAKVTEETQYF
TGCAGCGTGGCGAAAGTAACTGAAGAGACCCAGTACTTC
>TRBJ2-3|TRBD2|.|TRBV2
CATGGDPGTDTQYF
TGTGCCACCGGGGGGGACCCCGGCACAGATACGCAGTATTTT
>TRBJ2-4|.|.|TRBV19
CASSIRPTSDKNIQYF
TGTGCCAGTAGTATCCGCCCGACTTCGGACAAAAACATTCAGTACTTC
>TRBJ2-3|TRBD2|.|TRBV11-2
CASSLDQVGGGGLGDTQYF
TGTGCCAGCAGCTTAGATCAGGTTGGCGGCGGGGGTCTGGGAGATACGCAGTATTTT
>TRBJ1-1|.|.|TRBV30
CAWSRDRNTEAFF
TGTGCCTGGAGCCGCGACAGGAACACTGAAGCTTTCTTT
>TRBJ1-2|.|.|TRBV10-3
CAISEQGSLDYGYTF
TGTGCCATCAGTGAGCAGGGGAGTTTGGACTATGGCTACACCTTC
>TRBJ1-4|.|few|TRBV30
CAWSVSEEKLFF
TGTGCCTGGAGTGTCTCAGAGGAAAAACTGTTTTTT
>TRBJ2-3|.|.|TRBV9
CASSVQAGDTQYF
TGTGCCAGCAGCGTACAAGCGGGAGATACGCAGTATTTT
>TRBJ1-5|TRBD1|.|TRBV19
CASRDRGNQPQHF
TGTGCCAGCCGGGACAGGGGTAATCAGCCCCAGCATTTT
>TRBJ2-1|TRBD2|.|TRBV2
CASTLGTSGVYEQFF
TGTGCCAGCACTTTGGGGACTAGCGGGGTCTATGAGCAGTTCTTC
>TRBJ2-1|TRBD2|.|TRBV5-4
CASSLDGTSGNEQFF
TGTGCCAGCAGCTTAGATGGGACTAGCGGCAATGAGCAGTTCTTC
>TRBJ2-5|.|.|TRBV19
CASKRTNQETQYF
TGTGCCAGCAAGAGGACAAACCAAGAGACCCAGTACTTC
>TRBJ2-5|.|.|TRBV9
CASSVEKGSWETQYF
TGTGCCAGCAGCGTAGAAAAAGGTTCGTGGGAGACCCAGTACTTC
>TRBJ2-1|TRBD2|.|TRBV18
CASSPSLAGDSYNEQFF
TGTGCCAGCTCACCAAGTCTAGCGGGGGACTCCTACAATGAGCAGTTCTTC
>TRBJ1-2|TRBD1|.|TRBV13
CASTQQGSDYGYTF
TGTGCCAGCACCCAACAGGGGTCTGACTATGGCTACACCTTC
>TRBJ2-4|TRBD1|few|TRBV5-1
CASSLGDRDVDIQYF
TGCGCCAGCAGCTTGGGGGACAGGGACGTGGACATTCAGTACTTC
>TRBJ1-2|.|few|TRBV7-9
CASSTRLSTLNYGYTF
TGTGCCAGCAGCACAAGACTTTCGACGCTGAACTATGGCTACACCTTC
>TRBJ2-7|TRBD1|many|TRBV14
CASSQGPGTGGGEQYF
TGTGCCAGCAGCCAAGGGCCCGGGACAGGGGGCGGCGAGCAGTACTTC
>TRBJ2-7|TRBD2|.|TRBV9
CASSVGISGSRKQYF
TGTGCCAGCAGCGTAGGTATTAGCGGGAGTAGGAAACAGTACTTC
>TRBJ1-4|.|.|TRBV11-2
CASRGLTTNEKLFF
TGTGCCAGCAGGGGTCTTACAACTAATGAAAAACTGTTTTTT
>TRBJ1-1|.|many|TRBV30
CAWSVQSDTEAFF
TGTGCCTGGAGTGTACAGTCGGACACTGAAGCTTTCTTT
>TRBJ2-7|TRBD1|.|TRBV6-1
CASSEAGQGAIGGQYF
TGTGCCAGCAGTGAAGCAGGACAGGGGGCCATAGGGGGGCAGTACTTC
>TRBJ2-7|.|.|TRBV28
CASSLFSGSYEQYF
TGTGCCAGCAGTTTATTTAGCGGCTCCTACGAGCAGTACTTC
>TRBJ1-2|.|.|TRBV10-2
CASSELKEGYTF
TGCGCCAGCAGTGAGCTTAAGGAAGGCTACACCTTC
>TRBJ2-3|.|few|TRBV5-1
CASSWSTGVDTDTQYF
TGCGCCAGCAGCTGGTCAACGGGAGTGGACACAGATACGCAGTATTTT
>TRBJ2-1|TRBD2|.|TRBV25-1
CASSAPGLTSYNEQFF
TGTGCCAGCAGTGCCCCGGGACTAACCTCCTACAATGAGCAGTTCTTC
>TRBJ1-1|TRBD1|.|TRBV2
CASRGRDRVPHTEAFF
TGTGCCAGCAGAGGAAGGGACAGGGTTCCGCACACTGAAGCTTTCTTT
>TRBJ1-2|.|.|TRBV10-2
CASSESSGNGYTF
TGCGCCAGCAGTGAGTCTTCGGGGAATGGCTACACCTTC
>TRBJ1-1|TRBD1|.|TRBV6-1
CASGKTGRNTEAFF
TGTGCCAGCGGAAAGACAGGGAGAAACACTGAAGCTTTCTTT
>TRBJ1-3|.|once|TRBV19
CASSTTGMGNTIYF
TGTGCCAGTAGTACCACCGGGATGGGAAACACCATATATTTT
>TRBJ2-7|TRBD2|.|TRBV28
CASSVIQALASSYEQYF
TGTGCCAGCAGCGTCATTCAGGCACTAGCGTCCTCCTACGAGCAGTACTTC
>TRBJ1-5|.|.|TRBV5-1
CASSLAPGSYNQPQHF
TGCGCCAGCAGCTTGGCCCCCGGGTCTTATAATCAGCCCCAGCATTTT
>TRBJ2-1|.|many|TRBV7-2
CASSLGLLTYNEQFF
TGTGCCAGCAGCTTAGGACTACTTACCTACAATGAGCAGTTCTTC
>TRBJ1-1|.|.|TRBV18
CASSPAGTGNTEAFF
TGTGCCAGCTCACCCGCCGGGACGGGGAACACTGAAGCTTTCTTT
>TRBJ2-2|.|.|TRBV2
CASSGDFRGGELFF
TGTGCCAGCAGTGGGGACTTTAGGGGCGGGGAGCTGTTTTTT
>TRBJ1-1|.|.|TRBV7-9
CASTPGGNTEAFF
TGTGCCAGCACCCCCGGGGGGAACACTGAAGCTTTCTTT
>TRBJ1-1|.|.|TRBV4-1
CASSQWVGKNTEAFF
TGCGCCAGCAGCCAATGGGTTGGCAAGAACACTGAAGCTTTCTTT
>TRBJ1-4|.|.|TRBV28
CASRDEKLFF
TGTGCCAGCAGAGATGAAAAACTGTTTTTT
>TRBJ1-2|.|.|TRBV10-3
CAISDTGLYGYTF
TGTGCCATCAGTGATACAGGGCTTTATGGCTACACCTTC
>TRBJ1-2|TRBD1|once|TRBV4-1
CASSHQTGEYGYTF
TGCGCCAGCAGCCACCAGACAGGGGAGTATGGCTACACCTTC
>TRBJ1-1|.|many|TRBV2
CACTNLASGTGEAFF
TGTGCCTGCACAAACCTAGCTTCGGGAACAGGGGAAGCTTTCTTT
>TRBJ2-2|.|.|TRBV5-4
CASRRDSLNTGELFF
TGTGCCAGCAGACGGGACTCGCTAAACACCGGGGAGCTGTTTTTT
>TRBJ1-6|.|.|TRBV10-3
CAISESGDPLHF
TGTGCCATCAGTGAGTCGGGGGATCCCCTCCACTTT
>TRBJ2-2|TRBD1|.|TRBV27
CASSGRQGLEELFF
TGTGCCAGCAGTGGGAGACAGGGGCTCGAGGAGCTGTTTTTT
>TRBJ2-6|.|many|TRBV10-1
CASSRGRDRLFLGANVLTF
TGCGCCAGCAGTAGGGGGCGGGACAGACTCTTTCTGGGGGCCAACGTCCTGACTTTC
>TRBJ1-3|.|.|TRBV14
CASSNRGTRGNTIYF
TGTGCCAGCAGCAACCGGGGGACACGGGGAAACACCATATATTTT
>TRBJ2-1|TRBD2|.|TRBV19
CASSIGIAGGSEQFF
TGTGCCAGTAGTATTGGGATAGCGGGAGGTAGTGAGCAGTTCTTC
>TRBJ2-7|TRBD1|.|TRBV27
CASSPTGGYEQYF
TGTGCCAGCAGCCCCACAGGGGGATACGAGCAGTACTTC
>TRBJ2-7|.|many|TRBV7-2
CASSLIYTTYEQYF
TGTGCCAGCAGCTTAATATACACTACCTACGAGCAGTACTTC
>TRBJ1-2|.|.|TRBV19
CASRTSAGVPDYGYTF
TGTGCCAGTAGGACAAGTGCAGGGGTTCCAGACTATGGCTACACCTTC
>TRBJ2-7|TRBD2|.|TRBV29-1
CSVTVSGVLTEQYF
TGCAGCGTTACGGTTAGCGGGGTCCTAACTGAGCAGTACTTC
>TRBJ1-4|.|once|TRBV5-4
CASSFKGATNEKLFF
TGTGCCAGCAGCTTTAAAGGGGCAACTAATGAAAAACTGTTTTTT